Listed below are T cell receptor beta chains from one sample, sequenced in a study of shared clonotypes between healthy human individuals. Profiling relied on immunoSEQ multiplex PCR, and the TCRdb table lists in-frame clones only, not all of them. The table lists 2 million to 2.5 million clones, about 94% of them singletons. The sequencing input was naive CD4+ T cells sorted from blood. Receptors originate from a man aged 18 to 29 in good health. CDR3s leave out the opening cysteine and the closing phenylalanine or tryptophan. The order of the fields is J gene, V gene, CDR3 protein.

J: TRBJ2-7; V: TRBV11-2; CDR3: ASSLTGLHYEQY
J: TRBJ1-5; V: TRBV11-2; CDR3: ASSVQGNQPQH
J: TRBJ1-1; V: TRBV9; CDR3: ASSVESFGYTEAF
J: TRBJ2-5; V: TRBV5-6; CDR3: ASSAVDKERETQY
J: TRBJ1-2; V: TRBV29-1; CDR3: SAQGANNYGYT
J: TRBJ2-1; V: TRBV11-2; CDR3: ASSLTSGSSNEQF
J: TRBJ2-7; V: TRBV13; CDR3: ASSPPGGHGRQY
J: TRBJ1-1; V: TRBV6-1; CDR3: ASSGNTEAF
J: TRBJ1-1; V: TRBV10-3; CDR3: AISESWTQNTEAF
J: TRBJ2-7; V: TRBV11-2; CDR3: ASSLDRGPYEQY
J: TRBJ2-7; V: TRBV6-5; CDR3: ASRYSGTAAYEQY
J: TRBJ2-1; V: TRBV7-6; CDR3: ASRRLAGEGEQF
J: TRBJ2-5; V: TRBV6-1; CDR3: ASRGLWEETQY
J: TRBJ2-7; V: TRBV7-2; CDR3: ASSFLYEQY
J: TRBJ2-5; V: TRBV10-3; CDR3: AIRRLVPEGETQY
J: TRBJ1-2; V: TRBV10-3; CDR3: AISPGQGNYGYT
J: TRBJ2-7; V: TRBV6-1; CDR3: ASGTGGPYEQY
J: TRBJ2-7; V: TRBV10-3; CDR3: ATGTSGNGYEQY
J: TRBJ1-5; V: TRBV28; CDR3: ASVRAAAINQPQH
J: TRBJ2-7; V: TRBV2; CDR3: ASSEGDYEQY
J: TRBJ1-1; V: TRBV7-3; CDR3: ASSSDSQPNTEAF
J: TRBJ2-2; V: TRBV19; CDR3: ASSTTGYWDTGELF
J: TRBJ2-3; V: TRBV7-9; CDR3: ASSPRGGSADTQY
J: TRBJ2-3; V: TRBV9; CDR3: ASRTTGSDTQY
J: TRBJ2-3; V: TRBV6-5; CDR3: ASRNGGNTDTQY
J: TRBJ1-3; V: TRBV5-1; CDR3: ASSFGGFSGNTIY
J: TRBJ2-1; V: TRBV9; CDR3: ASSPQTYYNEQF
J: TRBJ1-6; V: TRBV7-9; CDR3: ASSLAGTGNSPLH
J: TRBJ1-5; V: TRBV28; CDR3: ASSSNLNQPQH
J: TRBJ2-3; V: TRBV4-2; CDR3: ASSQHSGSEADTQY
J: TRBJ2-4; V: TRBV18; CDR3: ASSPRPDGIQY
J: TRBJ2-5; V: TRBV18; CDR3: ASSPGPGETQY
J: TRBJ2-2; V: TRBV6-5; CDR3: ASSYGWSAGELF
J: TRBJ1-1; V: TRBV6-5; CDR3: ASSYGVQGATEAF
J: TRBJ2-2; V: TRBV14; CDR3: ASSQMVGLAGKNTGELF
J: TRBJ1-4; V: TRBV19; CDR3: ASSATGTGNEKLF
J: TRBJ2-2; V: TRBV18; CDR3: ASSPTSKPNTGELF
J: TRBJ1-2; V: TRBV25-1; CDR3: ASRQGASYGYT
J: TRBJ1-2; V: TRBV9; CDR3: ASSAGTGPYGYT
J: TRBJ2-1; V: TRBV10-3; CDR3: AITHSTGNNEQF
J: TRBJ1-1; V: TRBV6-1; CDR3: ASSEVGLRGDTEAF
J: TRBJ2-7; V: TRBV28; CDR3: GTGGPDYEQY
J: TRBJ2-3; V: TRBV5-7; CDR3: ASSLGTGHITDTQY
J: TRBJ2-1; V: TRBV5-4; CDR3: ASSLAWASGLREQF
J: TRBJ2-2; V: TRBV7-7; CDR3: ASSFGITGELF
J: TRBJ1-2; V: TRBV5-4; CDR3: ASSLSLRGANYGYT
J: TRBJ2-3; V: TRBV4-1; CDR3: ASSLPLLARQY
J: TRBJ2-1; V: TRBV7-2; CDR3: ASRLMLAPTYNEQF
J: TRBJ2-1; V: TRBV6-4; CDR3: ASSDSGQPNNEQF
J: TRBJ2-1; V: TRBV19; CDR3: ASSIGKRGGSNEQF
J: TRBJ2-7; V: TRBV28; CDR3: ASTPYRGPHEQY
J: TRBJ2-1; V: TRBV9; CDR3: ASSVARGEQF